A single sample is the source of the 28 T cell receptor beta chains below, sequenced in a study of T cells after yellow fever vaccination. MiXCR, run by TCRdb on the 5' RACE reads, gives a single entry per CDR3 protein. The sample records under 700,000 distinct CDR3 sequences, about a sixth being singletons. The starting material was PBMCs, obtained about 5 days after the first yellow fever vaccination. Source of these receptors: a man between 18 and 29 years old who received the YFV17D yellow fever vaccine.

The rearrangement joins TRBV12-3 or TRBV12-4 to TRBJ1-6; D might be TRBD1 (5 bases). V lost 4 bases and J lost 14, with 21 bases in between. CDR3 length: 15 amino acids. The CDR3 protein is CASSSRQTWGGTLHF. The CDR3 nucleotides are TGTGCCAGCAGTTCCCGACAGACCTGGGGTGGCACCCTCCACTTT.

This clonotype appeared a few times. The V call is TRBV6-5, the J call TRBJ2-3, with D perhaps matching TRBD2 (5 bases). V lost 2 bases, J lost 1 base, and 10 bases lay in between. The length of the CDR3 is 15 residues. Germline loops: CDR1 MNHEY, CDR2 SVGAGI. This chain's CDR3 is CASSYLGGGTDTQYF. CDR3 coding DNA: TGTGCCAGCAGTTACCTAGGAGGTGGCACAGATACGCAGTATTTT.

The chain links TRBV20-1 to TRBJ2-1; TRBD2 matches 15 bases. V gave up 7 bases and J gave up 8 bases; unmatched junction bases: 6. The CDR3 is 14 amino acids. CDR1 and CDR2 from the germline V gene are DFQATT and SNEGSKA (reference sequence). CDR3 sequence (DNA): TGCAGTGAGGGGACTAGCGGGGGGTACGATGAGCAGTTCTTC. As protein: CSEGTSGGYDEQFF.

The V call is TRBV6-5, the J call TRBJ1-1; TRBD1 aligns across 7 bases. J gave up 3 bases and V 0 bases, and 4 bases lay outside the gene matches. The CDR3 has 15 residues. Germline V CDR1 and CDR2: MNHEY, SVGAGI. The CDR3: CASSYSPQGDTEAFF. The CDR3 nucleotides are TGTGCCAGCAGTTACTCGCCCCAGGGGGACACTGAAGCTTTCTTT.

The chain links TRBV11-1 to TRBJ2-1; TRBD2 agrees at 10 bases. CDR1 is SGHAT, CDR2 FQDESV, per germline (reference sequence). V dropped 5 bases and J dropped 8; count of bases not matched to a gene: 18. This CDR3 is built from 18 residues. The CDR3 loop is CASSLTILSGGAVDEQFF. The DNA for the CDR3 is TGTGCCAGCAGCCTAACGATCCTAAGCGGGGGGGCTGTAGATGAGCAGTTCTTC.

This clonotype was seen a handful of times. The J gene is TRBJ2-3, the V gene TRBV4-3; 15 bases are shared with TRBD2. The CDR3 extends over 17 amino acids. Germline CDR1 reads LGHNA; CDR2 reads YSLEER. J lost 2 bases, V lost 4 bases, and 4 bases had no gene match. The CDR3 sequence: CASSPGLAGGVTDTQYF. The CDR3 DNA reads TGCGCCAGCAGCCCCGGACTAGCGGGGGGGGTCACAGATACGCAGTATTTT.

The chain uses TRBV7-2 and TRBJ1-5; D gene uncertain. The V and J ends lost 1 base and 3 bases respectively, with 10 bases between them. This CDR3 spans 15 amino acids. Germline V gene lookup returns CDR1 SGHTA and CDR2 FQGNSA. Here the CDR3 reads CASSLVLRLNQPQHF. CDR3 DNA sequence: TGTGCCAGCAGCTTAGTTTTACGTCTCAATCAGCCCCAGCATTTT. Using reference TRBV7-2 and TRBJ1-5 for the parts outside the CDR3, the full variable domain is GAGVSQSPSNKVTEKGKDVELRCDPISGHTALYWYRQSLGQGLEFLIYFQGNSAPDKSGLPSDRFSAERTGGSVSTLTIQRTQQEDSAVYLCASSLVLRLNQPQHFGDGTRLSIL.

V usage is TRBV6-5 and J usage is TRBJ1-1; 8 bases agree with TRBD1. Losses at the gene ends were 2 bases for V and 4 bases for J; bases not matched to a gene: 9. Germline V gives CDR1 MNHEY, CDR2 SVGAGI. The CDR3 is 16 amino acids. The CDR3 protein is CASSYPTTGGSTEAFF. The DNA for the CDR3 is TGTGCCAGCAGTTACCCGACTACAGGGGGGAGCACTGAAGCTTTCTTT.

This clonotype was found a few times. This chain joins TRBV4-1 and TRBJ1-5; 7 bases are shared with TRBD1. The germline CDR1 and CDR2 sequences are MGHRA and YSYEKL. The junction had 5 bases not matched to a gene; V was cut back by 0 bases and J by 6 bases. The CDR3 extends over 15 amino acids. The CDR3 region is CASSQDRGGGQPQHF. The CDR3 DNA sequence: TGCGCCAGCAGCCAAGACAGGGGGGGAGGTCAGCCCCAGCATTTT.

J is TRBJ2-7 and V is TRBV5-4; D uncertain. From germline, CDR1 is SGHNT and CDR2 YYREEE (reference sequence). V lost 4 bases and J 5 bases, leaving 7 bases between the germline ends. This CDR3 region has 11 residues. CDR3 sequence: CASSRSNEQYF. Written as DNA, the CDR3 is TGTGCCAGCAGCCGGTCTAACGAGCAGTACTTC. Using reference TRBV5-4 and TRBJ2-7 for the parts outside the CDR3, the full variable domain is ETGVTQSPTHLIKTRGQQVTLRCSSQSGHNTVSWYQQALGQGPQFIFQYYREEENGRGNFPPRFSGLQFPNYSSELNVNALELDDSALYLCASSRSNEQYFGPGTRLTVT.

V is TRBV7-3 and J is TRBJ2-3, with D tentatively TRBD2 (7 bases). Trimming shortened V by 5 bases and J by 1 base, and 13 bases separated the two germline ends. There are 15 residues in the CDR3. CDR1 and CDR2 from the germline V gene are SGHTA and FQGTGA. Here the CDR3 DNA reads TGTGCCAGCAGCGCAAGGGGGGGAGGCACAGATACGCAGTATTTT. This codes for CASSARGGGTDTQYF.

The rearrangement joins TRBV7-6 to TRBJ2-3, with 11 bases matching TRBD2. The CDR3 totals 18 residues. From germline, CDR1 is SGHVS and CDR2 FNYEAQ. The ends lost 5 bases at V and 0 bases at J; junction bases unmatched: 10. The CDR3 here is CASSPSLAGGTSTDTQYF. The CDR3 region has the DNA TGTGCCAGCAGCCCCTCCCTAGCGGGGGGCACTAGCACAGATACGCAGTATTTT.

This clonotype has a handful of counts. V is TRBV14 and J is TRBJ2-3, with unresolved D. The CDR3 sequence is 21 residues long. Germline CDR1 and CDR2: SGHDN and FVKESK. V gave up 6 bases and J gave up 0 bases, with 31 bases separating them. The CDR3 DNA follows: TGTGCCAGCAGTGCGGTGTTTTTTTCTACTGACCTCCAGTTTAGCACAGATACGCAGTATTTT. Protein sequence: CASSAVFFSTDLQFSTDTQYF.

Comments on this clonotype: At one end, the junction sequence differs from germline, possibly due to a read error. The V gene is TRBV4-3, the J gene TRBJ2-2; D is unclear. This CDR3 is built from 14 residues. Germline V gives CDR1 LGHNA, CDR2 YSLEER. The chain's CDR3 is CAGSQAWSVGELFF. The CDR3 region has the DNA TGCGCCGGCAGCCAAGCTTGGTCGGTCGGGGAGCTGTTTTTT.

This clonotype was counted a few times. CDR3 sequence (DNA): TGCAGTGCTAGAGATCTAACGGGGGGCACAGATACGCAGTATTTT. Its translation: CSARDLTGGTDTQYF. The chain employs TRBV20-1 and TRBJ2-3, with D possibly being TRBD2 (6 bases). The V gene's germline CDR1 is DFQATT and CDR2 SNEGSKA (reference sequence). The CDR3 is made up of 15 amino acids. Trimming cost V 0 bases and J 1 base, with 11 bases left between them.

This clonotype was counted at least ten times. The chain recombines TRBV5-1 with TRBJ1-1, with unresolved D. The CDR3 has 13 amino acids. Per the germline V gene, CDR1 is SGHRS and CDR2 is YFSETQ. Trimming removed 0 bases from V and 6 bases from J, with 9 bases in between. CDR3 region: CASSLVGEPEAFF. CDR3 nucleotides: TGCGCCAGCAGCTTGGTCGGGGAACCTGAAGCTTTCTTT.

This clonotype has a handful of counts. This chain connects TRBV27 to TRBJ2-4; 9 bases are a match to TRBD1. The CDR3 has 14 amino acids. CDR1 and CDR2 (germline): MNHEY, SMNVEV (reference sequence). The J segment lost 8 bases and the V segment lost 4 bases, leaving 6 bases of the junction unmatched. In DNA, the CDR3 is TGTGCCAGCAGTTCACAGACAGGGGGGGACATTCAGTACTTC. Its translation is CASSSQTGGDIQYF.

This clonotype was observed a few times. A junction boundary mismatches the germline segment, possibly from a read error. The chain links TRBV6-6 to TRBJ2-1, with D perhaps matching TRBD1 or TRBD2 (6 bases each). Looked up from germline, CDR1 is MNHNY and CDR2 is SVGAGI (reference sequence). The CDR3 extends over 13 amino acids. CDR3 in DNA: TGTGCCAGCACCGCAAGTGGGACTGGGACACAGGACTTC. This codes for CASTASGTGTQDF.

This clonotype was seen more than once but under ten times. The chain's CDR3 is CATFRDPGNEQFF. The CDR3, as DNA: TGCGCCACCTTCCGGGACCCGGGAAATGAGCAGTTCTTC. The gene calls are TRBV5-1 and TRBJ2-1, with D perhaps matching TRBD1 or TRBD2 (5 bases each). Germline-derived CDR1 and CDR2 are SGHRS and YFSETQ. Trimming pared 9 bases from V and 7 bases from J, leaving 17 bases between. This CDR3 has 13 residues. Complete variable domain (other parts from reference TRBV5-1 and TRBJ2-1): KAGVTQTPRYLIKTRGQQVTLSCSPISGHRSVSWYQQTPGQGLQFLFEYFSETQRNKGNFPGRFSGRQFSNSRSEMNVSTLELGDSALYLCATFRDPGNEQFFGPGTRLTVL.

The sample holds a few counts of this clonotype. The rearrangement uses TRBV6-5 and TRBJ1-5; D is unclear. V was clipped by 0 bases and J by 2 bases, with 11 bases between them. This CDR3 is built from 16 residues. Germline V lookup: CDR1 MNHEY, CDR2 SVGAGI. The CDR3 nucleotides are TGTGCCAGCAGTTACTCGTCCAGGTCGGGCAATCAGCCCCAGCATTTT. It encodes CASSYSSRSGNQPQHF.

The V and J genes are TRBV7-9 and TRBJ1-2; 9 nucleotides line up with TRBD1. The germline CDR1 and CDR2 sequences are SEHNR and FQNEAQ (reference sequence). The junction had 6 bases not matched to a gene; V was cut back by 5 bases and J by 8 bases. The CDR3 loop spans 13 amino acids. The CDR3 loop reads CASSRDRVEGYTF. DNA for the CDR3: TGTGCCAGCAGCCGGGACAGGGTTGAAGGCTACACCTTC. Full variable domain (missing parts from reference TRBV7-9 and TRBJ1-2): DTGVSQNPRHKITKRGQNVTFRCDPISEHNRLYWYRQTLGQGPEFLTYFQNEAQLEKSRLLSDRFSAERPKGSFSTLEIQRTEQGDSAMYLCASSRDRVEGYTFGSGTRLTVV.

The chain is built from TRBV2 and TRBJ2-1, with D possibly being TRBD1 (5 bases). CDR1 and CDR2 from the germline V gene are SNHLY and FYNNEI. The V end lost 7 bases, the J end lost 4 bases, and 14 bases lay between the germline ends. The CDR3 has 14 amino acids. CDR3: CASTTLGVYNEQFF. In DNA, the CDR3 is TGTGCCAGCACCACATTAGGGGTTTACAATGAGCAGTTCTTC. The variable domain in full, with the rest retrieved from reference TRBV2 and TRBJ2-1, is EPEVTQTPSHQVTQMGQEVILRCVPISNHLYFYWYRQILGQKVEFLVSFYNNEISEKSEIFDDQFSVERPDGSNFTLKIRSTKLEDSAMYFCASTTLGVYNEQFFGPGTRLTVL.

This clonotype has ten or more counts. This chain joins TRBV2 and TRBJ2-1; perhaps TRBD2 as D (6 bases). V lost 5 bases and J lost 5, with 16 bases in between. Germline CDR1 and CDR2: SNHLY and FYNNEI. The CDR3 contains 15 residues. The DNA for the CDR3 is TGTGCCAGCAGTAGCGGGCCCCCCCCCAACAATGAGCAGTTCTTC. Its protein product is CASSSGPPPNNEQFF.

J is TRBJ1-2 and V is TRBV7-9; TRBD1 might be the D (5 bases). CDR1 and CDR2 (germline): SEHNR, FQNEAQ (reference sequence). The CDR3 length is 13 residues. Trimming took 5 bases from V and 7 from J, leaving 14 bases between them. For the CDR3, the DNA is TGTGCCAGCAGCCACCCCGACAGCTCTGGCTACACCTTC. Amino acid sequence: CASSHPDSSGYTF.

This clonotype has just a few counts. V is TRBV20-1 and J is TRBJ1-5; maybe TRBD1 (5 bases). Germline V gene sequence: CDR1 DFQATT, CDR2 SNEGSKA (reference sequence). CDR3 size: 12 residues. The germline V and J ends were trimmed by 6 bases and 7 bases, with 13 bases remaining between them. Here the CDR3 reads CSAPGRRQPQHF. CDR3 sequence (DNA): TGCAGTGCCCCAGGGAGGCGGCAGCCCCAGCATTTT.

This clonotype was counted only a few times. V gene TRBV7-2 combines with J gene TRBJ1-4; TRBD1 matches at 10 bases. From germline, CDR1 is SGHTA and CDR2 FQGNSA. Trimming took 1 base from V and 7 from J; bases not matched to a gene: 3. CDR3 length: 15 residues. CDR3 in amino acids: CASSLVGDRGEKLFF. CDR3 nucleotide sequence: TGTGCCAGCAGCTTAGTTGGGGACAGGGGTGAAAAACTGTTTTTT.

This clonotype was seen at least ten times. CDR3 coding DNA: TGCGCCAGCAGCTTGGGTCCTTTCGCGGGTGAGCAGTTCTTC. Translated: CASSLGPFAGEQFF. The chain uses TRBV5-1 and TRBJ2-1; tentative D call: TRBD2 (5 bases). Germline V gene sequence: CDR1 SGHRS, CDR2 YFSETQ. CDR3 size: 14 residues. Trimming shortened V by 0 bases and J by 9 bases, and 13 bases separated the two germline ends.

This clonotype was counted a few times. The chain couples TRBV4-1 to TRBJ2-3; D gene uncertain. V was cut by 0 bases and J by 7 bases, with 5 bases left in between. The germline V gene has CDR1 MGHRA and CDR2 YSYEKL. This CDR3 has 12 amino acids. The CDR3 DNA follows: TGCGCCAGCAGCCAAGAAGGGTATACGCAGTATTTT. Encoded protein: CASSQEGYTQYF.